A single sample is the source of the 24 T cell receptor beta chains below, sequenced in a study of blood T cell repertoires in COVID-19. This table comes from immunoSEQ multiplex PCR, and its TCRdb copy is limited to in-frame clones, with some not included. The sample lists roughly 60,000 clones, approximately 83% occurring once. The sequenced sample consisted of peripheral blood. All receptors derive from an elderly man with COVID-19, enrolled during active disease.

This clone came up a few times. The chain uses TRBV5-6 and TRBJ2-1, with D perhaps TRBD2 (5 bases). The CDR3 loop spans 15 amino acids. The ends were cut back, 0 bases at V and 0 bases at J, with 7 bases in the middle. Germline CDR1 reads SGHDT; CDR2 reads YYEEEE. This chain's CDR3 is CASSLGGGSYNEQFF. In DNA form, the CDR3 reads TGTGCCAGCAGCTTGGGCGGAGGCTCCTACAATGAGCAGTTCTTC. Based on the CDR3 plus reference TRBV5-6 and TRBJ2-1, the full variable domain is DAGVTQSPTHLIKTRGQQVTLRCSPKSGHDTVSWYQQALGQGPQFIFQYYEEEERQRGNFPDRFSGHQFPNYSSELNVNALLLGDSALYLCASSLGGGSYNEQFFGPGTRLTVL.

The chain links TRBV19 to TRBJ2-1; a weak D match, TRBD1 (5 bases). Germline-derived CDR1 and CDR2 are LNHDA and SQIVND (reference sequence). Deletions cut 5 bases from V and 4 bases from J, with 9 bases between. CDR3 length: 13 amino acids. In DNA, the CDR3 is TGTGCCAGTAGTCGACAGTTATACAATGAGCAGTTCTTC. It encodes CASSRQLYNEQFF.

The chain has TRBV5-1 and TRBJ2-2; 9 bases agree with TRBD1. Trimming cost V 4 bases and J 8 bases; bases outside gene matches: 9. In germline, CDR1 is SGHRS, CDR2 YFSETQ. The CDR3 consists of 15 residues. CDR3 nucleotide sequence: TGCGCCAGCAGCCGGACAGGGGATCAGGCAGGGGAGCTGTTTTTT. Translation: CASSRTGDQAGELFF.

The V gene is TRBV7-8, the J gene TRBJ1-2, with D unclear. The CDR3 length is 16 residues. Per the germline V gene, CDR1 is SGHVS and CDR2 is FQNEAQ. Trimming shortened V by 0 bases and J by 0 bases, and 11 bases separated the two germline ends. This chain's CDR3 is CASSLALQRANYGYTF. Written as DNA, the CDR3 is TGTGCCAGCAGCTTAGCTCTACAGAGAGCTAACTATGGCTACACCTTC.

This rearrangement joins TRBV5-5 to TRBJ1-2, with TRBD1 matching over 9 bases. This CDR3 spans 14 amino acids. Trimming at V came to 5 bases and at J to 4 bases, leaving 6 bases not matched to a gene. The germline V gene has CDR1 SGHKS and CDR2 YYEKEE (reference sequence). The CDR3 DNA follows: TGTGCCAGCAGGAAGGGACAGGGAATCTATGGCTACACCTTC. It is translated as CASRKGQGIYGYTF.

The chain has TRBV9 and TRBJ2-3, with TRBD2 matching over 11 bases. The germline CDR1 and CDR2 sequences are SGDLS and YYNGEE. Trimming cost V 0 bases and J 5 bases; bases outside gene matches: 8. The CDR3 is 17 amino acids. CDR3 bases: TGTGCCAGCAGCGTAGTATCTAGCGGGGGGCGGGGAGATACGCAGTATTTT. Amino acid sequence: CASSVVSSGGRGDTQYF.

This clone has only one observation. The chain combines TRBV5-1 with TRBJ2-5, with 9 bases identical to TRBD2. Germline V CDR1 and CDR2: SGHRS, YFSETQ. This CDR3 has 15 residues. V was clipped by 4 bases and J by 5 bases; unmatched bases: 9. The CDR3 DNA sequence: TGCGCCAGCAGCACTATAGCGGGGGCCCGGGAGACCCAGTACTTC. It encodes CASSTIAGARETQYF.

The V call is TRBV11-3, the J call TRBJ2-3, with 8 bases matching TRBD2. The CDR3 is made up of 16 amino acids. Germline trimming cut 3 bases from V and 1 base from J; bases unmatched to any gene: 6. CDR1 and CDR2 from the germline V gene are SGHNT and YENEEA. Here the CDR3 DNA reads TGTGCCAGCAGCTTTAGCGGGGCGTCAGGCACAGATACGCAGTATTTT. As protein: CASSFSGASGTDTQYF.

This chain uses TRBV11-3 with TRBJ1-1; TRBD1 matches 7 bases. Germline loops: CDR1 SGHNT, CDR2 YENEEA. The CDR3 runs to 14 residues. V shed 5 bases, J shed 1 base, and the junction held 4 bases outside the gene matches. DNA of the CDR3: TGTGCCAGCAGCCCTGAGGGGGCGAACACTGAAGCTTTCTTT. Its translation is CASSPEGANTEAFF.

CDR3 nucleotide sequence: TGTGCCAGCAGTAAGCGGGGGACCAGCACAGATACGCAGTATTTT. This codes for CASSKRGTSTDTQYF. The chain has TRBV6-2 or TRBV6-3 and TRBJ2-3; 8 bases align to TRBD2. Germline trimming cut 5 bases from V and 0 bases from J; bases unmatched to any gene: 4. The CDR3 loop spans 15 amino acids. CDR1 and CDR2 (germline): MNHEY, SVGEGT.

The chain joins TRBV19 to TRBJ1-3; possible D gene TRBD1, 5 bases. The germline V gene encodes CDR1 LNHDA and CDR2 SQIVND (reference sequence). CDR3 size: 16 residues. The V and J ends lost 4 bases and 0 bases respectively, with 13 bases between them. The CDR3: CASSTTDRLSGNTIYF. DNA for the CDR3: TGTGCCAGTAGTACCACAGACAGACTCTCTGGAAACACCATATATTTT.

The V gene is TRBV9, the J gene TRBJ2-7; TRBD1 matches at 7 bases. Germline V gene data show CDR1 as SGDLS and CDR2 as YYNGEE. V lost 4 bases, J lost 3 bases, and 19 bases stayed unmatched. This CDR3 spans 18 amino acids. Written as DNA, the CDR3 is TGTGCCAGCAGCCCCCTTTCCTGGGTGGGACAGACTCGCTACGAGCAGTACTTC. This codes for CASSPLSWVGQTRYEQYF.

The chain is built from TRBV4-3 and TRBJ2-6; 8 bases agree with TRBD1. V lost 4 bases, J lost 0 bases, and 5 bases stayed unmatched. From germline, CDR1 is LGHNA and CDR2 YSLEER. CDR3 length equals 17 residues. This chain's CDR3 is CASSLQGALSGANVLTF. DNA for the CDR3: TGCGCCAGCAGCCTCCAGGGGGCCCTCTCTGGGGCCAACGTCCTGACTTTC.

The V and J genes are TRBV25-1 and TRBJ1-6; D gene uncertain. The CDR3 has 13 amino acids. V was cut by 8 bases and J by 5 bases, with 10 bases left in between. The germline V gene encodes CDR1 MGHDK and CDR2 SYGVNS. The CDR3 DNA is TGTGCCAGCGGCCGGGGAAATAATTCACCCCTCCACTTT. It translates to CASGRGNNSPLHF.

The chain recombines TRBV6-5 with TRBJ1-1; D is perhaps TRBD1 (6 bases). The V end was cut by 6 bases, the J end by 4 bases, with 18 bases between. The germline V gene has CDR1 MNHEY and CDR2 SVGAGI. The CDR3 length is 15 residues. CDR3 in DNA: TGTGCCAGCAGGGTCTCGGGGGGCGCGGGCACTGAAGCTTTCTTT. Its translation is CASRVSGGAGTEAFF.

This chain joins TRBV5-1 and TRBJ1-2; D call uncertain. The V and J ends lost 2 bases and 3 bases respectively, with 14 bases between them. The CDR3 consists of 15 residues. Germline V gives CDR1 SGHRS, CDR2 YFSETQ. CDR3 bases: TGCGCCAGCAGCTTCCCAGGCCGTCTGGACTATGGCTACACCTTC. Translated, it gives CASSFPGRLDYGYTF.

The chain links TRBV19 to TRBJ2-5; D is ambiguous. V was shortened by 7 bases and J by 1 base, with 10 bases between the two germline ends. The CDR3 contains 13 residues. The V gene's germline CDR1 is LNHDA and CDR2 SQIVND (reference sequence). The CDR3 loop is CASTERSQETQYF. The CDR3 DNA reads TGTGCCAGTACGGAGAGATCCCAAGAGACCCAGTACTTC.

V is TRBV6-2 or TRBV6-3 and J is TRBJ2-7, with D possibly being TRBD1 (6 bases). This CDR3 has 13 amino acids. V lost 4 bases and J lost 5, with 12 bases in between. CDR1 and CDR2 (germline): MNHEY, SVGEGT. The CDR3 bases are TGTGCCAGCAGTTCCCTGAGGGGGAACGAGCAGTACTTC. Its protein is CASSSLRGNEQYF.

The V call is TRBV29-1, the J call TRBJ1-2, with TRBD1 identical over 11 bases. V lost 4 bases and J lost 5; bases outside the gene matches: 9. CDR3 length: 15 residues. Germline loops: CDR1 SQVTM, CDR2 ANQGSEA. The CDR3 bases are TGCAGCGTTGGGGGGACAGGGGGACTCGAATATGGCTACACCTTC. As protein: CSVGGTGGLEYGYTF.

The CDR3 loop reads CASRRPRDRDPSFSYNEQFF. The CDR3, as DNA: TGTGCCAGCAGGAGGCCCAGGGACAGGGACCCGAGTTTCTCCTACAATGAGCAGTTCTTC. J is TRBJ2-1 and V is TRBV2; TRBD1 aligns across 9 bases. Germline V gene lookup returns CDR1 SNHLY and CDR2 FYNNEI. The CDR3 covers 20 residues. The junction had 18 bases not matched to a gene; V was cut back by 6 bases and J by 0 bases. Combining the CDR3 with reference TRBV2 and TRBJ2-1 gives the whole variable domain EPEVTQTPSHQVTQMGQEVILRCVPISNHLYFYWYRQILGQKVEFLVSFYNNEISEKSEIFDDQFSVERPDGSNFTLKIRSTKLEDSAMYFCASRRPRDRDPSFSYNEQFFGPGTRLTVL.

The genes are TRBV6-1 and TRBJ2-2, with D possibly matching TRBD2 (6 bases). This CDR3 region has 13 residues. The V end was cut by 2 bases, the J end by 5 bases, with 6 bases between. Germline CDR1 reads MNHNS; CDR2 reads SASEGT. CDR3 residues: CASSERETGELFF. Written as DNA, the CDR3 is TGTGCCAGCAGTGAACGGGAGACCGGGGAGCTGTTTTTT.

CDR3 region: CASSLMGDRGSPLHF. The CDR3 nucleotides are TGTGCCAGCAGCTTAATGGGGGACAGGGGGTCACCCCTCCACTTT. The rearrangement uses TRBV7-9 and TRBJ1-6; TRBD1 agrees at 11 bases. This CDR3 spans 15 amino acids. J lost 10 bases, V lost 2 bases, and 4 bases had no gene match. CDR1 is SEHNR, CDR2 FQNEAQ, per germline (reference sequence).

The gene calls are TRBV15 and TRBJ2-3; possible D gene TRBD2, 6 bases. Trimming stripped 0 bases from V and 5 bases from J, with 30 bases between. The CDR3 extends over 21 amino acids. Germline lookup yields CDR1 LNHNV and CDR2 YYDKDF (reference sequence). CDR3 in amino acids: CATSRERVGQIPGEHRDTQYF. In nucleotides, the CDR3 is TGTGCCACCAGCAGAGAGAGGGTGGGTCAAATTCCGGGAGAACATAGAGATACGCAGTATTTT.

The chain has TRBV2 and TRBJ1-1; 7 bases are a match to TRBD1. This CDR3 comprises 14 residues. V shed 6 bases and J 5 bases; nucleotides not matched to a gene: 9. Germline CDR1 is SNHLY and CDR2 is FYNNEI. The CDR3 sequence: CASRVRGLGTEAFF. The CDR3 DNA sequence: TGTGCCAGCAGAGTAAGGGGGCTGGGGACTGAAGCTTTCTTT.